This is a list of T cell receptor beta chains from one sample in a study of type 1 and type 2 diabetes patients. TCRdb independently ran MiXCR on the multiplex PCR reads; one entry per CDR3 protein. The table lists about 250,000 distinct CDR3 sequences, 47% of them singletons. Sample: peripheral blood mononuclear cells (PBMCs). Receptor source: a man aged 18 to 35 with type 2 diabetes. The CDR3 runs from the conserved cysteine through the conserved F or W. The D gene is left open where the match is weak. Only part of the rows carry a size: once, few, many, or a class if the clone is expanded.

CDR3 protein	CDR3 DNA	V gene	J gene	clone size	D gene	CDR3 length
CASSLIGRRTGANVLTF	TGTGCCAGCAGTTTGATAGGCCGAAGAACTGGGGCCAACGTCCTGACTTTC	TRBV6-5	TRBJ2-6	.	.	17
CSAPLTSGGQETQYF	TGCAGTGCTCCGTTGACTAGCGGGGGACAAGAGACCCAGTACTTC	TRBV20-1	TRBJ2-5	.	TRBD2	15
CASSWDRGKETQYF	TGTGCCAGCAGTTGGGACAGGGGAAAAGAGACCCAGTACTTC	TRBV2	TRBJ2-5	.	TRBD1	14
CASWTTGTKAFF	TGTGCCAGCTGGACGACAGGAACGAAAGCTTTCTTT	TRBV28	TRBJ1-1	few	.	12
CATSDSWDRGGDTQYF	TGTGCCACCAGTGACTCATGGGACAGGGGGGGAGATACGCAGTATTTT	TRBV24-1	TRBJ2-3	.	TRBD1	16
CSAPSEGDGANVLTF	TGCAGCGCTCCTTCCGAGGGAGACGGGGCCAACGTCCTGACTTTC	TRBV29-1	TRBJ2-6	.	.	15
CASRHMSDSQGETQYF	TGTGCCAGCAGACACATGTCGGACAGTCAAGGAGAGACCCAGTACTTC	TRBV27	TRBJ2-5	.	.	16
CASAFRGQGELFF	TGCGCCAGCGCTTTCAGGGGTCAAGGGGAGCTGTTTTTT	TRBV5-1	TRBJ2-2	.	.	13
CASSPDVLDEQYF	TGTGCCAGCAGCCCGGATGTTCTAGACGAGCAGTACTTC	TRBV6-5	TRBJ2-7	.	.	13
CASSQVGGTHSYNSPLHF	TGTGCCAGCAGCCAGGTTGGAGGGACCCACTCCTATAATTCACCCCTCCACTTT	TRBV11-3	TRBJ1-6	.	.	18
CSAFGLAVHTQYF	TGCAGCGCTTTCGGACTAGCGGTCCATACGCAGTATTTT	TRBV29-1	TRBJ2-3	.	TRBD2	13
CASQGSPYNEQFF	TGTGCCAGCCAGGGTAGCCCCTACAATGAGCAGTTCTTC	TRBV14	TRBJ2-1	.	.	13
CASSEISGQGNYGYTF	TGTGCCAGCAGTGAGATAAGTGGCCAGGGGAACTATGGCTACACCTTC	TRBV2	TRBJ1-2	few	.	16
CACDRGSYEQYF	TGTGCCTGTGACAGGGGATCCTACGAGCAGTACTTC	TRBV30	TRBJ2-7	.	TRBD1	12
CASSSGDRAIADTQYF	TGTGCCAGCAGCTCCGGGGACAGGGCCATTGCAGATACGCAGTATTTT	TRBV14	TRBJ2-3	.	TRBD1	16
CASSTLGPSNTEAFF	TGCGCCAGCAGCACCCTCGGACCCTCGAACACTGAAGCTTTCTTT	TRBV5-1	TRBJ1-1	.	.	15
CASSLLGLLQGADRGYTF	TGTGCCAGCAGCTTACTGGGGCTATTACAGGGGGCAGATCGTGGCTACACCTTC	TRBV7-2	TRBJ1-2	few	TRBD1	18
CASSAAASGSTRYNEQFF	TGTGCCAGCAGTGCGGCGGCTAGCGGGAGTACGCGCTACAATGAGCAGTTCTTC	TRBV25-1	TRBJ2-1	.	TRBD2	18
CSALPETDEQFF	TGCAGTGCGCTACCAGAGACGGATGAGCAGTTCTTC	TRBV20-1	TRBJ2-1	.	.	12
CSASDRGETQYF	TGCAGTGCTAGTGATCGGGGGGAGACCCAGTACTTC	TRBV20-1	TRBJ2-5	.	.	12
CASSIQGKALDTEAFF	TGTGCCAGTAGTATTCAGGGAAAGGCTTTGGACACTGAAGCTTTCTTT	TRBV19	TRBJ1-1	.	.	16
CASSIGFPPSSYF	TGTGCCAGCAGCATAGGCTTTCCCCCCAGTTCGTATTTT	TRBV12-3/TRBV12-4	TRBJ2-3	.	.	13
CASSLDHPGGYTF	TGTGCCAGCAGCTTAGACCACCCCGGAGGCTACACCTTC	TRBV7-8	TRBJ1-2	.	.	13
CASSEVPPGEQYF	TGTGCCAGCAGTGAAGTCCCACCGGGGGAGCAGTACTTC	TRBV2	TRBJ2-7	many	.	13
CASSSVSSYNEQFF	TGTGCCAGCAGCTCAGTGAGCTCCTACAATGAGCAGTTCTTC	TRBV25-1	TRBJ2-1	few	.	14
CATRTGSHEQYF	TGTGCCACTCGGACGGGGTCTCACGAGCAGTACTTC	TRBV19	TRBJ2-7	.	.	12
CAWSVAGGEKLFF	TGTGCCTGGAGTGTGGCAGGGGGTGAAAAACTGTTTTTT	TRBV30	TRBJ1-4	.	TRBD1	13
CASSSRTSGDTGELFF	TGTGCCAGCAGCTCCCGGACTAGCGGGGACACCGGGGAGCTGTTTTTT	TRBV11-3	TRBJ2-2	.	TRBD2	16
CASSRRVVGYEQYF	TGTGCCAGCAGTCGTAGGGTAGTCGGGTACGAGCAGTACTTC	TRBV6-5	TRBJ2-7	few	.	14
CASSQDLGTGGNEQFF	TGTGCCAGCAGCCAAGACCTAGGGACAGGGGGCAATGAGCAGTTCTTC	TRBV25-1	TRBJ2-1	.	TRBD1	16
CASRKFPANTGELFF	TGTGCCAGCCGAAAGTTCCCGGCGAACACCGGGGAGCTGTTTTTT	TRBV7-9	TRBJ2-2	.	.	15
CASGGGGNQPQHF	TGTGCCAGCGGAGGAGGGGGCAATCAGCCCCAGCATTTT	TRBV7-2	TRBJ1-5	.	.	13
CASSMRGRGYGYTF	TGTGCCAGTAGTATGAGGGGCAGGGGCTATGGCTACACCTTC	TRBV19	TRBJ1-2	many	.	14
CASRAPRLSGNTIYF	TGTGCCAGCAGGGCCCCCCGACTCTCTGGAAACACCATATATTTT	TRBV7-9	TRBJ1-3	.	.	15
CASSPMGLRRPYEQYF	TGTGCCAGCAGTCCAATGGGACTCCGACGCCCCTACGAGCAGTACTTC	TRBV27	TRBJ2-7	.	.	16
CATSSSPTGLGTQYF	TGTGCCACCAGCAGCTCCCCGACGGGATTGGGGACCCAGTACTTC	TRBV15	TRBJ2-5	.	.	15